Given below is one TCR beta chain in context. V lost 5 bases to trimming and J lost 4 bases, with 20 bases between them. CDR3 size: 16 residues. Germline V gene sequence: CDR1 SEHNR, CDR2 FQNEAQ (reference sequence). The data belong to a study of blood T cell repertoires in COVID-19. Study-level information: Collection of acute and convalescent COVID-19 samples took place in the United States, Italy and Spain. T cells, B-cell-depleted T cells, or PBMCs provided the cDNA or gDNA that served as material.

In the source study's methods: Amplification with reference gene primers provided the estimates of nucleated cell counts. This table comes from immunoSEQ multiplex PCR, and its TCRdb copy is limited to in-frame clones, with some not included. For V, J and clone size, that table is used; D and trimming come from the DNA. Among roughly 380,000 clones, over 75% were seen once, and the ten largest hold under 2%. The sequencing sample was made of peripheral blood. The chain carries TRBV7-9 and TRBJ1-1, with D maybe TRBD1 (5 bases). This TCR came from a woman in her 40s with COVID-19, enrolled during active disease. The CDR3 loop reads CASSLGHPWVGTEAFF. DNA for the CDR3: TGTGCCAGCAGCCTAGGACACCCCTGGGTAGGCACTGAAGCTTTCTTT. Filled out from reference TRBV7-9 and TRBJ1-1, the complete variable domain reads DTGVSQNPRHKITKRGQNVTFRCDPISEHNRLYWYRQTLGQGPEFLTYFQNEAQLEKSRLLSDRFSAERPKGSFSTLEIQRTEQGDSAMYLCASSLGHPWVGTEAFFGQGTRLTVV.